This T cell receptor beta chain was recovered during a study of blood T cell repertoires in COVID-19. Study in general: The United States, Italy and Spain provided the acute and convalescent COVID-19 samples. PBMCs, B-cell-depleted T cells, or T cells were the source of the cDNA or gDNA that made up the material.

In the original processing: Amplification from reference gene primers served as the basis for estimated nucleated cell counts. Assay used: immunoSEQ multiplex PCR; TCRdb lists only in-frame clones, some missing. V and J calls and clone size are those listed in that table; D and trimming were worked out from the DNA. The sample has roughly 120,000 clones, 65% to 90% seen once. The sample consisted of peripheral blood. This clonotype originated in an elderly man with acute or convalescent COVID-19.

The CDR3 region is CASSLSVLGANVLTF. In DNA, the CDR3 is TGTGCCAGCTCACTATCGGTCCTCGGGGCCAACGTCCTGACTTTC. This chain links TRBV18 with TRBJ2-6; D remains unclear. This CDR3 has 15 residues. The V and J ends lost 4 bases and 4 bases respectively, with 11 bases between them. Germline assignment: CDR1 KGHSH and CDR2 LQKENI.